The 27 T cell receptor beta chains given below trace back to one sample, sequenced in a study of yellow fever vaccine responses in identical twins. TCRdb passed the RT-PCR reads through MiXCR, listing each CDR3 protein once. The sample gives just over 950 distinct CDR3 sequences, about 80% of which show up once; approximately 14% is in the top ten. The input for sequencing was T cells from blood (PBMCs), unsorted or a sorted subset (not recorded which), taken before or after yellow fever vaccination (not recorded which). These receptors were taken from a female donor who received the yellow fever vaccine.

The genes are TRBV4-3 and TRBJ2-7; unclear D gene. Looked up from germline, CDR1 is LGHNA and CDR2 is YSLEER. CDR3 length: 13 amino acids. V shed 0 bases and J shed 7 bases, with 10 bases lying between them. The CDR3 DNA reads TGCGCCAGCAGCCAAGATTTTTGGGGAGAGCAGTACTTC. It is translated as CASSQDFWGEQYF.

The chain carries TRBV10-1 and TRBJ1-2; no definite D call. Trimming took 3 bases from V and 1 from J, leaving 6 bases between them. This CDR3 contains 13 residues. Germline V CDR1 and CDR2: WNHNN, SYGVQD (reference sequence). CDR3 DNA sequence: TGCGCCAGCAGTGAAGCAGATAACTATGGCTACACCTTC. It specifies CASSEADNYGYTF.

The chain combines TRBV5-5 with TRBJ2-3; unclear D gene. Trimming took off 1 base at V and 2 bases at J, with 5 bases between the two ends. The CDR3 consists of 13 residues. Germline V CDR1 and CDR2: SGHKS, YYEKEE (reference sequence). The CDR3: CASSLLATDTQYF. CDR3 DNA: TGTGCCAGCAGCTTGTTAGCCACAGATACGCAGTATTTT.

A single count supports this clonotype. This chain's CDR3 is CASSFQGPTDTQYF. The CDR3 coding sequence is TGTGCCAGCAGCTTTCAAGGGCCCACAGATACGCAGTATTTT. V usage is TRBV11-3 and J usage is TRBJ2-3, with no clear D. The germline gives CDR1 SGHNT, CDR2 YENEEA. This CDR3 is 14 amino acids long. The V and J ends lost 3 bases and 2 bases respectively, with 9 bases between them.

The CDR3 coding sequence is TGTGCCAGCAGCCAAGTCTGGATGAACACTGAAGCTTTCTTT. Amino acid sequence: CASSQVWMNTEAFF. J is TRBJ1-1 and V is TRBV14, with unresolved D. The CDR3 runs to 14 residues. V was pared by 1 base and J by 0 bases, with 6 bases between. From germline, CDR1 is SGHDN and CDR2 FVKESK. The full variable domain, its missing parts supplied by reference TRBV14 and TRBJ1-1, is EAGVTQFPSHSVIEKGQTVTLRCDPISGHDNLYWYRRVMGKEIKFLLHFVKESKQDESGMPNNRFLAERTGGTYSTLKVQPAELEDSGVYFCASSQVWMNTEAFFGQGTRLTVV.

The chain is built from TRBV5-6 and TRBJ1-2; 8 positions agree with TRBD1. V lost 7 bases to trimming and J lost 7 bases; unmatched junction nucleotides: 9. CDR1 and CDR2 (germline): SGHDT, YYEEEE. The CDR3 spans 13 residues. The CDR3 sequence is CASLNDRGTGYTF. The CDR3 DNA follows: TGTGCCAGCTTAAACGACAGGGGAACTGGCTACACCTTC.

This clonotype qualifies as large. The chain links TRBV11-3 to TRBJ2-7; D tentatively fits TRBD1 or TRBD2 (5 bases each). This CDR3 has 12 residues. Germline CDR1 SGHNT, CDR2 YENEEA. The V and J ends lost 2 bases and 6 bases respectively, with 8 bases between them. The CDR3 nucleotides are TGTGCCAGCAGCTTAAGAGGGGTCGAGCAGTACTTC. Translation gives CASSLRGVEQYF.

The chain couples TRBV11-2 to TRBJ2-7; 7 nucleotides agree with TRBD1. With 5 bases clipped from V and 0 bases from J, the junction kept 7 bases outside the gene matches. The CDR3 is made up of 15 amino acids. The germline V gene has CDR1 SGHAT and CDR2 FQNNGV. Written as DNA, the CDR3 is TGTGCCAGCAGCGAGGGGGCGGAGAGCTCCTACGAGCAGTACTTC. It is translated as CASSEGAESSYEQYF. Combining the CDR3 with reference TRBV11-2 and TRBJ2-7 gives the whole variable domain EAGVAQSPRYKIIEKRQSVAFWCNPISGHATLYWYQQILGQGPKLLIQFQNNGVVDDSQLPKDRFSAERLKGVDSTLKIQPAKLEDSAVYLCASSEGAESSYEQYFGPGTRLTVT.

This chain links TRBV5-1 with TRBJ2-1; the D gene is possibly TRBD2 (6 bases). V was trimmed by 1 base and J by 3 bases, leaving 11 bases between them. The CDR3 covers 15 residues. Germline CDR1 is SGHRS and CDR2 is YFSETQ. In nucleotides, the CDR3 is TGCGCCAGCAGCTTGAGGGCGGGGCGCTACAATGAGCAGTTCTTC. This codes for CASSLRAGRYNEQFF.

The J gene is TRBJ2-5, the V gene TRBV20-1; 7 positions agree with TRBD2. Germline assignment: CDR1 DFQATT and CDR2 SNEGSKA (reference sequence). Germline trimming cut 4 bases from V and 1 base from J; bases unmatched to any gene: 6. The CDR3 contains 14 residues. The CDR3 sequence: CSATRDYGQETQYF. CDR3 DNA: TGCAGTGCTACCCGGGACTACGGCCAAGAGACCCAGTACTTC.

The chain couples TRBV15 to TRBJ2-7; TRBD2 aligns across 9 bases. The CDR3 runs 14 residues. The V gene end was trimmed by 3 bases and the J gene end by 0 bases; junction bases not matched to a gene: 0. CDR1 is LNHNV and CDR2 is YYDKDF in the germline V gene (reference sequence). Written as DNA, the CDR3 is TGTGCCACCAGCAGTAGCGGGAGCTCCTACGAGCAGTACTTC. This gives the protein CATSSSGSSYEQYF.

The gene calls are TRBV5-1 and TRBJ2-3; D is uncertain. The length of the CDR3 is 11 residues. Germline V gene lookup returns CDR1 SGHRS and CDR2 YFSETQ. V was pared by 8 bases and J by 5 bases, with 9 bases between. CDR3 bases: TGCGCCAGGACCTCCCAAGATACGCAGTATTTT. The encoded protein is CARTSQDTQYF.

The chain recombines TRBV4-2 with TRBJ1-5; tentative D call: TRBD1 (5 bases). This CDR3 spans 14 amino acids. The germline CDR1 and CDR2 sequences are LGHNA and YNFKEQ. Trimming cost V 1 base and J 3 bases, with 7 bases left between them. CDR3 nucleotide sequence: TGTGCCAGCAGCCAAGGGGACCCCAATCAGCCCCAGCATTTT. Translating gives CASSQGDPNQPQHF.

The DNA for the CDR3 is TGTGCCAGTAGTATAGTTACTGAGAGGTTCTTC. Translated, it gives CASSIVTERFF. This sequence joins TRBV19 and TRBJ2-1; no firm D call. CDR3 size: 11 residues. CDR1 is LNHDA, CDR2 SQIVND, per germline (reference sequence). V was pared by 1 base and J by 15 bases, with 10 bases between.

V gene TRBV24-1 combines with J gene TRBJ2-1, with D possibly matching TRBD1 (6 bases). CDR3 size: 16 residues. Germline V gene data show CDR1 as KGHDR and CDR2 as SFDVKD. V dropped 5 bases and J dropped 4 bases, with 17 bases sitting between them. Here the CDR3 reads CATSGPTGFSYNEQFF. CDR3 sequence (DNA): TGTGCCACCAGTGGGCCAACAGGGTTTTCGTACAATGAGCAGTTCTTC.

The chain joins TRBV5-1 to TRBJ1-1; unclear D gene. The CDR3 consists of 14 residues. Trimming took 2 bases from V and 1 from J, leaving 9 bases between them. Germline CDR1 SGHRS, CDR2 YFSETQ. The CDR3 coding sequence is TGCGCCAGCAGCTTCGCTTCGAGGAACACTGAAGCTTTCTTT. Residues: CASSFASRNTEAFF.

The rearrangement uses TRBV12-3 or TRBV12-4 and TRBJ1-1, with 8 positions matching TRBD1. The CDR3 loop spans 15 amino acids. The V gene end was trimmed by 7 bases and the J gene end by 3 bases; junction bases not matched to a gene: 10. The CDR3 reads CASTREGQGDTEAFF. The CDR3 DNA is TGTGCCAGCACTCGAGAAGGACAGGGAGACACTGAAGCTTTCTTT.

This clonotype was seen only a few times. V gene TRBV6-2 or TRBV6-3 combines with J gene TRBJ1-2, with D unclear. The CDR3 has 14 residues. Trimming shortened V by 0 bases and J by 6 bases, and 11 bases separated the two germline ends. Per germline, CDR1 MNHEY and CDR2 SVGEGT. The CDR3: CASSYSRWRDGYTF. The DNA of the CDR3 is TGTGCCAGCAGTTACTCGAGGTGGAGGGATGGCTACACCTTC.

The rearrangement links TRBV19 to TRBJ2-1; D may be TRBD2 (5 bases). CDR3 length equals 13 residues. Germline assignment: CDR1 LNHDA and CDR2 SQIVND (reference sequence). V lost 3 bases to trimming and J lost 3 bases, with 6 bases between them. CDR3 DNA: TGTGCCAGTAGTATTGGGAGCTACAATGAGCAGTTCTTC. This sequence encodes CASSIGSYNEQFF. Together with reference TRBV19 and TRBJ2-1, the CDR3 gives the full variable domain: DGGITQSPKYLFRKEGQNVTLSCEQNLNHDAMYWYRQDPGQGLRLIYYSQIVNDFQKGDIAEGYSVSREKKESFPLTVTSAQKNPTAFYLCASSIGSYNEQFFGPGTRLTVL.

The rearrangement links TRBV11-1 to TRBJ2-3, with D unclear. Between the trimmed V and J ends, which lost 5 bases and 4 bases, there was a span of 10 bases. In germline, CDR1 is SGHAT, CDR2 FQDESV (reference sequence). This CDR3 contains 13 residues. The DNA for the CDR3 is TGTGCCAGCAGCGGGGTTCGAGCAGATACGCAGTATTTT. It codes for CASSGVRADTQYF.

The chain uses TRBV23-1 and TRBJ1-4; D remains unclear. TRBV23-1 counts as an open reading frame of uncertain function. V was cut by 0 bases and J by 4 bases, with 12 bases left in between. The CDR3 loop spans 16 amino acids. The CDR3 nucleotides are TGCGCCAGCAGTCAATCGGCCAGCTCTCATAATGAAAAACTGTTTTTT. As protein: CASSQSASSHNEKLFF.

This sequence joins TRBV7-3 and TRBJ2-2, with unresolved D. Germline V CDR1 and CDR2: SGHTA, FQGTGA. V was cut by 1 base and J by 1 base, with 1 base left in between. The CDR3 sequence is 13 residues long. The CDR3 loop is CASSLRNTGELFF. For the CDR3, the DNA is TGTGCCAGCAGCTTAAGGAACACCGGGGAGCTGTTTTTT.

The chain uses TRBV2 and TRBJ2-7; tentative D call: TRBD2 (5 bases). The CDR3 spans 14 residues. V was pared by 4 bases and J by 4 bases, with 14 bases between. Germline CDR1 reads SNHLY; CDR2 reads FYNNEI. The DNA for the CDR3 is TGTGCCAGCAGTGGATCACCCACGGGGTACGAGCAGTACGTC. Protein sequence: CASSGSPTGYEQYV.

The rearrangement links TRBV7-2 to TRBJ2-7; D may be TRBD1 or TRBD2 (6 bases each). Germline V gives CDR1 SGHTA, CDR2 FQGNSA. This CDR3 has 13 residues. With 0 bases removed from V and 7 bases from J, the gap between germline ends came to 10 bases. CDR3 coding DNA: TGTGCCAGCAGCTTAGCGGGGGGCCTTGAGCAGTACGTC. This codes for CASSLAGGLEQYV.

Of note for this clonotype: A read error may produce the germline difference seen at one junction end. In nucleotides, the CDR3 is TGTGCCAGCAATTTAGACCGAGCCCCGGGGTATGGCTACACCTTC. Protein sequence: CASNLDRAPGYGYTF. The chain employs TRBV12-3 or TRBV12-4 and TRBJ1-2; D unclear. CDR3 length equals 15 residues.

The CDR3 DNA reads as TGTGCCAGCAGTTACTCTGGGGCGGGGTTGGACACTGAAGCTTTCTTT. Translating gives CASSYSGAGLDTEAFF. This chain joins TRBV6-5 and TRBJ1-1, with D maybe TRBD1 (5 bases). The germline V and J ends were trimmed by 0 bases and 3 bases, with 14 bases remaining between them. CDR1 MNHEY and CDR2 SVGAGI come from the germline V gene. CDR3 length equals 16 residues.

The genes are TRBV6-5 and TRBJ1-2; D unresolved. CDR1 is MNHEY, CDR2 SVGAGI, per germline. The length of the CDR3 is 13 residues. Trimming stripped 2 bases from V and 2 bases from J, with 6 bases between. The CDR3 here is CASSYDFNYGYTF. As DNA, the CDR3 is TGTGCCAGCAGTTACGACTTCAACTATGGCTACACCTTC.